This T cell receptor (beta chain) came from a study of monozygotic twins with inflammatory bowel disease. Study-level results: No discrimination was achieved between different T cell subtypes.

Details on this clonotype: Its target is unknown.

Generation of cDNA took place in eight separate reactions per sample. TCRdb re-called the 5' RACE reads, yielding one record per CDR3 amino acid sequence without DNA. In all, the sample yields about 160,000 distinct CDR3 sequences. The V gene's germline CDR1 is SGHRS and CDR2 YFSETQ. The CDR3 totals 17 residues. Sequenced: blood. This sequence originates from a human donor with ulcerative colitis or Crohn's disease, or a healthy co-twin of an affected twin (not recorded which). The chain carries TRBV5-1 and TRBJ2-1; the D call from TCRdb, TRBD2, cannot be confirmed without DNA. Here the CDR3 reads CASSLVLAVSSYNEQFF.